This entry concerns a single T cell receptor (beta chain). Its antigen target is currently unknown. The record has no base qualities; no much larger clone is one base away. Participants in the prospective study were enrolled through a virtual design, were aged roughly 18 to 90 years, and lived in fewer than 30 United States geographic areas. To assign participants to cohorts, the prospective study relied on clinical history that participants themselves reported in a screening survey and a study questionnaire. Exposed participants had been in contact, within 2 weeks of entering the study, with a person who had a PCR-confirmed or clinician-diagnosed case of COVID-19. Mobile phlebotomists in the prospective study collected whole blood, serum and a nasopharyngeal or oropharyngeal swab from every participant. Prospective study participants could optionally give additional blood draws and questionnaires over a roughly 2-month period. Blood samples from the prospective study were shipped frozen or at room temperature prior to DNA extraction.

TCRbeta CDR3 regions were amplified from genomic DNA by means of the immunoSEQ Assay, a bias-controlled multiplex PCR. The paper's data handling went like this. Nucleated cell counts per sample were estimated from amplification of reference gene primers within the assay. To quantify the absolute abundance of each unique TCRbeta CDR3 rearrangement, sequence reads were collapsed and filtered. For each sample, productive Simpson clonality was calculated as the square root of Simpson's diversity index over productive rearrangements. Sourced from immuneACCESS, this table was stored by TCRdb with only in-frame sequences that have V and J called. A share of the clones is absent; for the studies checked, an unresolved V gene accounts for under half, and the remainder has no known explanation. Clonal size and the V and J genes are those of that table, whereas D and trimming came from the DNA. The sample contains hundreds of thousands of clones, around 85% of them found a single time. The ten top clones hold under 2% of the sample.

The CDR1 and CDR2 encoded by the germline V gene are SGDLS and YYNGEE. There are 16 amino acids in the CDR3, from cysteine to phenylalanine inclusive. Only CDR3 DNA is held: 48 bases, read in frame from base 1. V was cut back by 0 bases and J by 2 bases, leaving a gap of 15 bases between them. The data originate from a study of blood T cell repertoires in COVID-19 (TCRdb year 2020). Describing the broader study: Samples covering the acute and convalescent phases of COVID-19 were provided by collaborators in the United States, Italy and Spain. Sample metadata almost always included a de-identified subject ID, COVID-19 status, age in years and sex. The material from the prospective study consisted of cDNA or gDNA derived from T cells, B-cell-depleted T cells, or PBMCs. A freely available public database, intended as a resource for researchers studying the immune response to SARS-CoV-2, is where the repertoires were released. The samples were drawn from two sources: the first 160 participants of the ongoing ImmuneRACE study, and 1,000 to 1,500 subjects contributed by 6 global collaborators. Where HLA class I and class II types were available, the types were taken from metadata supplied by the sample provider, not from assay-based typing. The dataset comprised deeply sampled blood TCRbeta repertoires from subjects exposed to, actively infected with, or recovered from COVID-19. The full study reports these points: Clinical and demographic metadata were provided uncurated, with the amount varying by source and participant.

Source material: PBMCs or T cells enriched from blood (not recorded which). The rearrangement combines TRBV9 with TRBJ2-7; the D gene is possibly TRBD2, with 6 bases matching. This TCR was sampled from a woman younger than 45 who had been exposed to COVID-19. DNA sequence: TGTGCCAGCAGCGTAGGCCGTGGGGGGAGTCCCTACGAGCAGTACTTC. Its product reads: CASSVGRGGSPYEQYF.